These 7 T cell receptor beta chains originate from one sample sequenced in a study of T cell repertoires in cytomegalovirus infection. One entry per CDR3 protein, called by TCRdb with MiXCR from the reads. The sample yields 75,000 to 100,000 distinct CDR3 sequences, around 28% seen once. The antigens these receptors bind are not known. The sample was CD8+ T cells from cultured PBMCs, taken from culture after CMV antigen stimulation. Every receptor here comes from a human donor in good health (CMV status not recorded). Some clones in this sample may be carry-over from other donors' samples.

The rearrangement joins TRBV29-1 to TRBJ2-1; D is uncertain. Germline V gene lookup returns CDR1 SQVTM and CDR2 ANQGSEA. V was clipped by 6 bases and J by 9 bases, with 12 bases between them. The CDR3 spans 11 residues. The CDR3 loop is CSVTTAPEQFF. The CDR3 DNA follows: TGCAGCGTGACCACGGCCCCTGAGCAGTTCTTC.

This chain connects TRBV7-3 to TRBJ2-3; D ambiguous. This CDR3 comprises 14 residues. Deletions cut 2 bases from V and 1 base from J, with 7 bases between. Looked up from germline, CDR1 is SGHTA and CDR2 is FQGTGA. The CDR3 sequence is CASSLEPGTDTQYF. As DNA, the CDR3 is TGTGCCAGCAGCTTAGAGCCCGGCACAGATACGCAGTATTTT.

This clonotype was seen only a few times. DNA for the CDR3: TGTGCCAGCAGCTTAGATCTGGGCGCAGGGGATCAGCCCCAGCATTTT. This codes for CASSLDLGAGDQPQHF. The gene calls are TRBV11-2 and TRBJ1-5; tentatively, D is TRBD1 (6 bases). The germline V gene encodes CDR1 SGHAT and CDR2 FQNNGV. CDR3 length equals 16 residues. V shed 0 bases and J shed 5 bases, with 14 bases lying between them.

This clonotype was detected ten times or more. The V gene is TRBV12-3 or TRBV12-4, the J gene TRBJ1-6; possible D gene TRBD1, 5 bases. The CDR3 runs to 14 residues. V lost 2 bases and J 9 bases, leaving 11 bases between the germline ends. The CDR3 bases are TGTGCCAGCAGTTTAACAGGTTTAACTTCACCCCTCCACTTT. It yields the protein CASSLTGLTSPLHF.

This clonotype was recorded once. The chain combines TRBV11-2 with TRBJ2-7, with TRBD1 matching over 7 bases. The CDR3 consists of 14 residues. Trimming took 4 bases from V and 3 from J; bases not matched to a gene: 6. Germline CDR1 reads SGHAT; CDR2 reads FQNNGV. CDR3 sequence: CASSSPGQIYEQYF. DNA for the CDR3: TGTGCCAGCAGCTCTCCGGGACAGATCTACGAGCAGTACTTC. The variable domain in full, completed from reference TRBV11-2 and TRBJ2-7, reads EAGVAQSPRYKIIEKRQSVAFWCNPISGHATLYWYQQILGQGPKLLIQFQNNGVVDDSQLPKDRFSAERLKGVDSTLKIQPAKLEDSAVYLCASSSPGQIYEQYFGPGTRLTVT.

This clonotype turned up a few times. The gene calls are TRBV28 and TRBJ2-1; the D call may be TRBD1 or TRBD2 (5 bases each). Germline V gene lookup returns CDR1 MDHEN and CDR2 SYDVKM. The length of the CDR3 is 13 residues. V was trimmed by 8 bases and J by 4 bases, leaving 12 bases between them. In nucleotides, the CDR3 is TGTGCCAGCGTCCGGGACGGATACAATGAGCAGTTCTTC. This sequence encodes CASVRDGYNEQFF.

There are a few counts of this clonotype. The chain recombines TRBV19 with TRBJ2-7; 10 bases are a match to TRBD2. The CDR3 totals 15 residues. V lost 8 bases, J lost 0 bases, and 7 bases stayed unmatched. CDR1 and CDR2 (germline): LNHDA, SQIVND (reference sequence). The CDR3 sequence is CASLSLAGDSYEQYF. The CDR3 DNA reads TGTGCCAGTCTGTCCCTAGCGGGGGACTCCTACGAGCAGTACTTC.